The present entry profiles one TCR beta chain with its context. The CDR3 length is 14 residues. Trimming cost V 4 bases and J 0 bases, with 9 bases left between them. Germline V gives CDR1 KGHSH, CDR2 LQKENI. Assay used: immunoSEQ multiplex PCR; TCRdb lists only in-frame clones, some missing. Of about 92,000 clones in the sample, 85% to 95% were seen once. The record originates from a study of T cell changes during pregnancy in multiple sclerosis. The sample was peripheral blood, taken in the first trimester of pregnancy. This rearrangement joins TRBV18 to TRBJ1-1, with a possible D match to TRBD1 (5 bases). This clonotype originated in a female donor with multiple sclerosis, enrolled in a pregnancy study. The CDR3 is CASSLTVMNTEAFF. The CDR3 nucleotides are TGTGCCAGCTCACTGACAGTTATGAACACTGAAGCTTTCTTT.